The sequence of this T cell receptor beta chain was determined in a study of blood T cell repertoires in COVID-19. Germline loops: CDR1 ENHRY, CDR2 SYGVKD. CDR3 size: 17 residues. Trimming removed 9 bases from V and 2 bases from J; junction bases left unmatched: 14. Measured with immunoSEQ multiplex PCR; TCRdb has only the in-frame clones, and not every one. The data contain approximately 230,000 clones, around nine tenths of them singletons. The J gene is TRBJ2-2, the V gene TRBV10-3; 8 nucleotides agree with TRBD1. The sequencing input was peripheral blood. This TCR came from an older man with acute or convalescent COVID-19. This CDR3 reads CAIRPQPGQANTGELFF. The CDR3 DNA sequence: TGTGCCATTCGACCTCAGCCGGGACAGGCCAACACCGGGGAGCTGTTTTTT.